This T cell receptor (beta chain) was recorded in a study of T cell responses to AZD1222 COVID-19 vaccine. Profiled with immunoSEQ multiplex PCR; TCRdb holds only in-frame clones, not every one. The sample has about 110,000 clones, 88% seen once. The TCR originated in an adult in good health. The input for sequencing was peripheral blood, taken on day 0 of AZD1222 vaccination.

CDR3: CASKGQQNQPQHF. The CDR3 nucleotides read TGTGCCAGTAAGGGACAGCAAAATCAGCCCCAGCATTTT. V is TRBV19 and J is TRBJ1-5; 7 bases map to TRBD1. This CDR3 contains 13 residues. The germline gives CDR1 LNHDA, CDR2 SQIVND (reference sequence). Germline trimming cut 7 bases from V and 4 bases from J; bases unmatched to any gene: 4.